This passage covers 9 T cell receptor beta chains from one sample sequenced in a study of Graves' ophthalmopathy and Graves' hyperthyroidism. Amplification of TCR beta CDR3 regions used RNA transcripts. HTBI primers primed a first-round RT-PCR, and a second-round multiplex PCR followed. TCRdb independently ran MiXCR on the multiplex PCR reads; one entry per CDR3 protein. Found here are fewer than 650,000 distinct CDR3 sequences, around a fifth of them singletons; the top ten hold more than 5.5%. Sequencing was carried out using peripheral blood. These receptors originate from a woman aged 18-35 years with stable Graves' hyperthyroidism. Some clones in this sample may be carry-over from other donors' samples.

This clonotype turned up a few times. This chain links TRBV7-3 with TRBJ2-7; 7 positions agree with TRBD2. This CDR3 contains 14 residues. The germline V gene has CDR1 SGHTA and CDR2 FQGTGA. With V trimmed by 1 base and J by 4 bases, 4 bases remained unmatched. CDR3 sequence (DNA): TGTGCCAGCAGCTTAAGCGGGAGCGAGTACGAGCAGTACTTC. Encoded protein: CASSLSGSEYEQYF.

The sample holds many counts of this clonotype. The chain couples TRBV30 to TRBJ1-2; D may be TRBD1 (6 bases). Trimming took 3 bases from V and 7 from J, leaving 9 bases between them. The CDR3 length is 11 residues. In germline, CDR1 is GTSNPN, CDR2 SVGIG (reference sequence). The CDR3 bases are TGTGCCTGGAGAGGCAGGGGTGGCTACACCTTC. This codes for CAWRGRGGYTF.

The table lists this clonotype with a few counts. The gene calls are TRBV28 and TRBJ1-1; the D gene is possibly TRBD1 (5 bases). The germline gives CDR1 MDHEN, CDR2 SYDVKM. The CDR3 is 16 residues long. Trimming stripped 2 bases from V and 0 bases from J, with 13 bases between. The CDR3 coding sequence is TGTGCCAGCAGTTTAGCCGGGGGGTGGGTGAACACTGAAGCTTTCTTT. Protein product: CASSLAGGWVNTEAFF.

At least ten counts were recorded for this clonotype. The chain carries TRBV12-3 or TRBV12-4 and TRBJ1-2; TRBD1 might be the D (5 bases). The length of the CDR3 is 13 residues. Trimming took 1 base from V and 8 from J, leaving 11 bases between them. CDR3 amino acids: CASSLEGYGGYTF. The CDR3 DNA is TGTGCCAGCAGTTTAGAGGGGTACGGGGGCTACACCTTC.

At least ten counts were recorded for this clonotype. The chain joins TRBV13 to TRBJ2-7, with 8 nucleotides matching TRBD2. CDR1 is PRHDT, CDR2 FYEKMQ, per germline (reference sequence). The CDR3 loop spans 16 amino acids. The V segment lost 5 bases and the J segment 3 bases; nucleotides outside the gene matches: 12. CDR3 loop: CASSPRGREGRYEQYF. The DNA for the CDR3 is TGTGCCAGCAGCCCCCGGGGACGGGAGGGCCGCTACGAGCAGTACTTC.

This chain uses TRBV11-3 with TRBJ2-6, with D maybe TRBD2 (7 bases). The CDR3 has 21 amino acids. Trimming took 1 base from V and 1 from J, leaving 23 bases between them. In germline, CDR1 is SGHNT, CDR2 YENEEA. CDR3 in amino acids: CASSLGPDRGGAMSGANVLTF. The CDR3 DNA is TGTGCCAGCAGCTTAGGCCCCGATAGGGGGGGCGCAATGTCTGGGGCCAACGTCCTGACTTTC.

This clonotype was recorded at least ten times. The CDR3 nucleotides read TGTGCCAGCAGTCCCCAGGGGGGGAGCCCCTACGAGCAGTACTTC. This encodes CASSPQGGSPYEQYF. V is TRBV6-1 and J is TRBJ2-7; TRBD1 or TRBD2 may be the D gene (7 bases each). The CDR3 consists of 15 residues. Germline V gene sequence: CDR1 MNHNS, CDR2 SASEGT. Deletions cut 5 bases from V and 2 bases from J, with 16 bases between.

This clonotype was detected ten times or more. The chain recombines TRBV12-3 or TRBV12-4 with TRBJ2-7; possible D gene TRBD1, 7 bases. This CDR3 has 15 residues. The ends were cut back, 5 bases at V and 2 bases at J, with 16 bases in the middle. The CDR3: CASSTHRGLTYEQYF. The CDR3 region has the DNA TGTGCCAGCAGTACTCACAGGGGACTTACCTACGAGCAGTACTTC.

V usage is TRBV2 and J usage is TRBJ2-7; D may correspond to TRBD1 or TRBD2 (6 bases each). Germline assignment: CDR1 SNHLY and CDR2 FYNNEI. V gave up 8 bases and J gave up 4 bases, with 15 bases separating them. This CDR3 has 13 residues. The CDR3 protein is CASERRGGYEQYF. The CDR3 coding sequence is TGTGCCAGCGAAAGGCGAGGGGGGTACGAGCAGTACTTC.